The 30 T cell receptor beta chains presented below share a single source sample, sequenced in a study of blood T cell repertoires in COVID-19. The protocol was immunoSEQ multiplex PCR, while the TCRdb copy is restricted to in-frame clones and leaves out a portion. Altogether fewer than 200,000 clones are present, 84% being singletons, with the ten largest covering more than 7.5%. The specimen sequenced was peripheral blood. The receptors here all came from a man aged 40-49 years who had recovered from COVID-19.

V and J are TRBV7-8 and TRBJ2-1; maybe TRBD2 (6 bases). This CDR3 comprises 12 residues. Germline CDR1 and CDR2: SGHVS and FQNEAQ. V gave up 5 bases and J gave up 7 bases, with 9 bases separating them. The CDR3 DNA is TGTGCCAGCAGCAAGAGCGGGAATGAGCAGTTCTTC. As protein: CASSKSGNEQFF. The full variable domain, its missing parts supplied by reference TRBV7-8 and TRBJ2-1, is GAGVSQSPRYKVAKRGQDVALRCDPISGHVSLFWYQQALGQGPEFLTYFQNEAQLDKSGLPSDRFFAERPEGSVSTLKIQRTQQEDSAVYLCASSKSGNEQFFGPGTRLTVL.

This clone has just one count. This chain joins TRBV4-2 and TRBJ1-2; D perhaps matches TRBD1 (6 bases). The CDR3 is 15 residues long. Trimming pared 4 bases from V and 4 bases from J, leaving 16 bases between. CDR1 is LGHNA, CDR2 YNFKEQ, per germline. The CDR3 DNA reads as TGTGCCAGCAGCCCCATCGTTCGGGACATCTATGGCTACACCTTC. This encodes CASSPIVRDIYGYTF.

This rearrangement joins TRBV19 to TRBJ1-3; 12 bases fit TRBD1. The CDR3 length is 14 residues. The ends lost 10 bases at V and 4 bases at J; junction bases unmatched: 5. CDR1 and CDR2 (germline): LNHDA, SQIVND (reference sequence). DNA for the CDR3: TGTGCCACCAGGGACAGGGGGCCCGGAAACACCATATATTTT. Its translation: CATRDRGPGNTIYF.

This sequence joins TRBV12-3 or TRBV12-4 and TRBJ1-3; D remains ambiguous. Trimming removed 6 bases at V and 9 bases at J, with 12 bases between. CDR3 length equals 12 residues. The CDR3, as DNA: TGTGCCAGCAGGGTTAGGCCGGGCACCATATATTTT. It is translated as CASRVRPGTIYF.

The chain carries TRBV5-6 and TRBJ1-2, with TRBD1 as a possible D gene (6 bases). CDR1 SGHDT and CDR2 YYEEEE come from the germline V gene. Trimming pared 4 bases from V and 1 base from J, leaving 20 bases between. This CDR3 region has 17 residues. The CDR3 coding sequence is TGTGCCAGCAGCCCGTTGGGCAGGGGTAATGTTAACTATGGCTACACCTTC. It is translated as CASSPLGRGNVNYGYTF.

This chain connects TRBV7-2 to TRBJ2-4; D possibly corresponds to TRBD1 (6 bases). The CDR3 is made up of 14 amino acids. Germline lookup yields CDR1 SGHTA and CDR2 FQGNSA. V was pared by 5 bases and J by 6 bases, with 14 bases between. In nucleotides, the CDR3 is TGTGCCAGCAGCCTACAGGGTCTCGGAAACATTCAGTACTTC. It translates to CASSLQGLGNIQYF.

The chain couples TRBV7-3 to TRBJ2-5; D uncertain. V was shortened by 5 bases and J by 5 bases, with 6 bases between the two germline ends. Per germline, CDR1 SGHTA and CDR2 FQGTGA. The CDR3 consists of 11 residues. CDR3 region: CASSAGETQYF. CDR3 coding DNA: TGTGCCAGCAGCGCCGGGGAGACCCAGTACTTC. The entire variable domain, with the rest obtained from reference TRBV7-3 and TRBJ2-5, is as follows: GAGVSQTPSNKVTEKGKYVELRCDPISGHTALYWYRQSLGQGPEFLIYFQGTGAADDSGLPNDRFFAVRPEGSVSTLKIQRTERGDSAVYLCASSAGETQYFGPGTRLLVL.

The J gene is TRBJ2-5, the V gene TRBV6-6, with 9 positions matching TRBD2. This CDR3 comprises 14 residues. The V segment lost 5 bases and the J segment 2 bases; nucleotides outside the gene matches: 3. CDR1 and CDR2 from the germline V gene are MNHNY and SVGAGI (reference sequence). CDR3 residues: CASSATSGQETQYF. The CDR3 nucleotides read TGTGCCAGCAGTGCGACTAGCGGACAAGAGACCCAGTACTTC.

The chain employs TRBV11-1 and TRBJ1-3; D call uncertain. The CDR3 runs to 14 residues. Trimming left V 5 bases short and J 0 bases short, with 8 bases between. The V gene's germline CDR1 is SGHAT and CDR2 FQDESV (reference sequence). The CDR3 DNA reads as TGTGCCAGCAGCCACCGCGTCTCTGGAAACACCATATATTTT. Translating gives CASSHRVSGNTIYF.

CDR3 in DNA: TGTGCCAGCAGCCAAGATGAGACTAGCGGGAACACCGGGGAGCTGTTTTTT. It is translated as CASSQDETSGNTGELFF. J is TRBJ2-2 and V is TRBV14, with 9 nucleotides matching TRBD2. The CDR3 extends over 17 amino acids. V gave up 0 bases and J gave up 1 base; unmatched junction bases: 3. Germline lookup yields CDR1 SGHDN and CDR2 FVKESK.

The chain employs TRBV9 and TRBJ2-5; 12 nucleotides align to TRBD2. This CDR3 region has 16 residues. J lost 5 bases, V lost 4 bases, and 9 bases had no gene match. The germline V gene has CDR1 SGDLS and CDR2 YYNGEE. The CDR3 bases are TGTGCCAGCAGCCCCTCGGGACTAGCGGGCCGGGAGACCCAGTACTTC. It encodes CASSPSGLAGRETQYF.

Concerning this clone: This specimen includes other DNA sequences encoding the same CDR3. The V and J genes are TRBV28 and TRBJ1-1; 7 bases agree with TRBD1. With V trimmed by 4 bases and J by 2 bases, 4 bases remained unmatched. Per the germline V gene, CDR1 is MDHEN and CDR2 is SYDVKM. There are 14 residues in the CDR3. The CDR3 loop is CASSSGTANTEAFF. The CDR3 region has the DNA TGTGCCAGCAGTTCCGGGACAGCTAACACTGAAGCTTTCTTT.

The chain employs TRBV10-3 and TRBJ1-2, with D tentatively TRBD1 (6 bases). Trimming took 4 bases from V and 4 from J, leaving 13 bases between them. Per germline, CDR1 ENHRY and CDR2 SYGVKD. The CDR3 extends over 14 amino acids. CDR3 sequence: CAISGLDSIYGYTF. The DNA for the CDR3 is TGTGCCATCAGTGGTCTGGACAGCATCTATGGCTACACCTTC.

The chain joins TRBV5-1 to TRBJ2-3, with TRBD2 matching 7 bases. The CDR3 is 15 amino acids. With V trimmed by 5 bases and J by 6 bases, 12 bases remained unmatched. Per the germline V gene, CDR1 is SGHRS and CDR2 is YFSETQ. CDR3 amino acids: CASSPLAVTRDTQYF. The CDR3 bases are TGCGCCAGCAGTCCCCTAGCGGTCACCCGGGATACGCAGTATTTT.

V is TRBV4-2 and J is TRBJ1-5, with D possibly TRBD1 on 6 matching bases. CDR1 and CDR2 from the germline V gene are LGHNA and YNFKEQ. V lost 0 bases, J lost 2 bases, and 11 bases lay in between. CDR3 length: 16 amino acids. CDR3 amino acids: CASSQEREGGNQPQHF. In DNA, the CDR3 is TGTGCCAGCAGCCAAGAACGAGAGGGGGGCAATCAGCCCCAGCATTTT.

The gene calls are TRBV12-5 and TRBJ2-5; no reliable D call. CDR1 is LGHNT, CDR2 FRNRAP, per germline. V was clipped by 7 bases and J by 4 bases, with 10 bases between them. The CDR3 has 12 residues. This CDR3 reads CASEAPTETQYF. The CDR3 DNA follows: TGTGCTAGTGAAGCCCCCACAGAGACCCAGTACTTC.

The CDR3 reads CASGLKLQADTQYF. For the CDR3, the DNA is TGTGCCAGCGGGCTTAAACTACAGGCAGATACGCAGTATTTT. The J gene is TRBJ2-3, the V gene TRBV7-2, with D tentatively TRBD1 (5 bases). With 8 bases removed from V and 4 bases from J, the gap between germline ends came to 16 bases. The CDR3 is 14 residues long. CDR1 and CDR2 from the germline V gene are SGHTA and FQGNSA.

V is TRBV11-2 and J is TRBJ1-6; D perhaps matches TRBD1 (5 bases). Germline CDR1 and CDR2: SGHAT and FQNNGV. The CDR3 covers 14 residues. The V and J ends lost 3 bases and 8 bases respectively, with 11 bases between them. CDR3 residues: CASSFGGSDSPLHF. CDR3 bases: TGTGCCAGCAGCTTCGGGGGATCGGATTCACCCCTCCACTTT. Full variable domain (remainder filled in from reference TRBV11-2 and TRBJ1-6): EAGVAQSPRYKIIEKRQSVAFWCNPISGHATLYWYQQILGQGPKLLIQFQNNGVVDDSQLPKDRFSAERLKGVDSTLKIQPAKLEDSAVYLCASSFGGSDSPLHFGNGTRLTVT.

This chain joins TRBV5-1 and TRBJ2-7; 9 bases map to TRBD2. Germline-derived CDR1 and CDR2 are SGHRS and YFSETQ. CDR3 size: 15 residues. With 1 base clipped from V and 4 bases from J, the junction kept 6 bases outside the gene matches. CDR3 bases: TGCGCCAGCAGCTTGAATCCGGGACTAGCTTACGAGCAGTACTTC. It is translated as CASSLNPGLAYEQYF.

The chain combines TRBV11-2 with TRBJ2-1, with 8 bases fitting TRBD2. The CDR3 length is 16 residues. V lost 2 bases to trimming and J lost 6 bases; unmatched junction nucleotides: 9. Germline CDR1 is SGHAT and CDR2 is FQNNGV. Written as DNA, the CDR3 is TGTGCCAGCAGCTTATCAACGGGAGGGCTCCCCAATGAGCAGTTCTTC. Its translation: CASSLSTGGLPNEQFF. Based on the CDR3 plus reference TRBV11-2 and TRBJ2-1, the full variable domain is EAGVAQSPRYKIIEKRQSVAFWCNPISGHATLYWYQQILGQGPKLLIQFQNNGVVDDSQLPKDRFSAERLKGVDSTLKIQPAKLEDSAVYLCASSLSTGGLPNEQFFGPGTRLTVL.

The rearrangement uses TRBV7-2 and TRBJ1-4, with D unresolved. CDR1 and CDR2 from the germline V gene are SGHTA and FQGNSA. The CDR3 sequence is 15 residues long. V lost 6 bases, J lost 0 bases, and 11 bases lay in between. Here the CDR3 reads CASRRHLATNEKLFF. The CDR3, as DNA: TGTGCCAGCAGGAGACACCTTGCAACTAATGAAAAACTGTTTTTT.

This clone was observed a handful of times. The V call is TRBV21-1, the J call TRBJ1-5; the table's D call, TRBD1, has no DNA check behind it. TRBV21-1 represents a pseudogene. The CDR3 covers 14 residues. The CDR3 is CASSNRDSNQPQHF. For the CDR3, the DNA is TGTGCCAGCAGCAACAGGGATAGCAATCAGCCCCAGCATTTT.

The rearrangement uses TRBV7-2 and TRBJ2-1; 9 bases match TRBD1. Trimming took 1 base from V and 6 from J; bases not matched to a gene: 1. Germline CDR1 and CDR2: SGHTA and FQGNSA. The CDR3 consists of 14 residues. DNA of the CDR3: TGTGCCAGCAGCTTAGTGACAGGGGGCAATGAGCAGTTCTTC. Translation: CASSLVTGGNEQFF. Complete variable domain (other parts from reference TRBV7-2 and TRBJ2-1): GAGVSQSPSNKVTEKGKDVELRCDPISGHTALYWYRQSLGQGLEFLIYFQGNSAPDKSGLPSDRFSAERTGGSVSTLTIQRTQQEDSAVYLCASSLVTGGNEQFFGPGTRLTVL.

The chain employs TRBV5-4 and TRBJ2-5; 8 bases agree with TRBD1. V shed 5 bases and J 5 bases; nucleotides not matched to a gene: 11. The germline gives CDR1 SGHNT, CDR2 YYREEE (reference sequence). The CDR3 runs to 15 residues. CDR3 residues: CASRPGDRYRETQYF. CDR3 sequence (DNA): TGTGCCAGCAGACCCGGGGACAGGTACAGGGAGACCCAGTACTTC. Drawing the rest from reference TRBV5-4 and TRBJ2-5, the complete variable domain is ETGVTQSPTHLIKTRGQQVTLRCSSQSGHNTVSWYQQALGQGPQFIFQYYREEENGRGNFPPRFSGLQFPNYSSELNVNALELDDSALYLCASRPGDRYRETQYFGPGTRLLVL.

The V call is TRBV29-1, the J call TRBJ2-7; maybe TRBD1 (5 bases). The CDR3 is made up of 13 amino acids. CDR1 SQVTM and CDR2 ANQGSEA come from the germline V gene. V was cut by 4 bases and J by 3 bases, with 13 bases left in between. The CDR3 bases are TGCAGCGTTGTAGGGGTGGCTCACTACGAGCAGTACTTC. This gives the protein CSVVGVAHYEQYF.

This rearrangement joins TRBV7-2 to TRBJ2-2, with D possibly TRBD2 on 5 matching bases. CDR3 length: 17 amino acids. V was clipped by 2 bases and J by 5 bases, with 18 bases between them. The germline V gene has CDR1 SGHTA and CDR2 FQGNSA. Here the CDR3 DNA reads TGTGCCAGCAGCTTAAATGTCGAGGGAGTGGAAACCGGGGAGCTGTTTTTT. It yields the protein CASSLNVEGVETGELFF.

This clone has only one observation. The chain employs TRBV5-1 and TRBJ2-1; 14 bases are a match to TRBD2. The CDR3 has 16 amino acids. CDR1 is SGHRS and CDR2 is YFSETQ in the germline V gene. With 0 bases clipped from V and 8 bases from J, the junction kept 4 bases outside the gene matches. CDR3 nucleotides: TGCGCCAGCAGCTTGGGGGGACTAGCGGGAGCGGATGAGCAGTTCTTC. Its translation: CASSLGGLAGADEQFF. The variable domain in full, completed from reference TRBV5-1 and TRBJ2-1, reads KAGVTQTPRYLIKTRGQQVTLSCSPISGHRSVSWYQQTPGQGLQFLFEYFSETQRNKGNFPGRFSGRQFSNSRSEMNVSTLELGDSALYLCASSLGGLAGADEQFFGPGTRLTVL.

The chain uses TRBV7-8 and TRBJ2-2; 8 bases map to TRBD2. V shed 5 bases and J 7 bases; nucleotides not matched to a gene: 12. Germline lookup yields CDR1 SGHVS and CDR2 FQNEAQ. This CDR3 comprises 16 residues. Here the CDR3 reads CASSPGLASGNGELFF. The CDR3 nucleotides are TGTGCCAGCAGCCCTGGACTAGCATCGGGGAACGGGGAGCTGTTTTTT.

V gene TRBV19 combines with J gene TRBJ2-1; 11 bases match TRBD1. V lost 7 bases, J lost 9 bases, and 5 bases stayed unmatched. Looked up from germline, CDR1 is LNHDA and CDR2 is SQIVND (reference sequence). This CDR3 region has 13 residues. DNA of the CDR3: TGTGCCAGTAAGGACAGGGGGCCGGTTGAGCAGTTCTTC. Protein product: CASKDRGPVEQFF.

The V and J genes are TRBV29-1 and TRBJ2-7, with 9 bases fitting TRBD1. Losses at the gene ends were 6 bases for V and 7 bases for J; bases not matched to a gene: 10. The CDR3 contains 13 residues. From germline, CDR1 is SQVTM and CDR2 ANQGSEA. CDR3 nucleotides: TGCAGCGTCAGCCGGGACAGGGATGGGGAGCAGTACTTC. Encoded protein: CSVSRDRDGEQYF.